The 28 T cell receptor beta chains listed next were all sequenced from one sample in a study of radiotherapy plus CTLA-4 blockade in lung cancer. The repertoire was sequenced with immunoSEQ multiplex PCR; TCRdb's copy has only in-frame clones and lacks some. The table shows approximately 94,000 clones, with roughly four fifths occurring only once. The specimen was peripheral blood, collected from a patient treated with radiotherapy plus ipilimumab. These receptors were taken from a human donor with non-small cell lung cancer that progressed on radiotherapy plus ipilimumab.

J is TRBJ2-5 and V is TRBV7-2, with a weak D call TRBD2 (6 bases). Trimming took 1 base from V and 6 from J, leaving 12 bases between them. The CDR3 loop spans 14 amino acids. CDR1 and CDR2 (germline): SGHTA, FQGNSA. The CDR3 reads CASSLVRESKTQYF. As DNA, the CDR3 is TGTGCCAGCAGCTTAGTTCGGGAGTCAAAGACCCAGTACTTC.

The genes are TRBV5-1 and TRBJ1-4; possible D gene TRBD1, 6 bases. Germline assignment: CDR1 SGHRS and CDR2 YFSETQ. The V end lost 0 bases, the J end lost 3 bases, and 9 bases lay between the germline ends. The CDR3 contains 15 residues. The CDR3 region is CASSLVGGANEKLFF. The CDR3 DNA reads TGCGCCAGCAGCTTGGTAGGGGGTGCTAATGAAAAACTGTTTTTT.

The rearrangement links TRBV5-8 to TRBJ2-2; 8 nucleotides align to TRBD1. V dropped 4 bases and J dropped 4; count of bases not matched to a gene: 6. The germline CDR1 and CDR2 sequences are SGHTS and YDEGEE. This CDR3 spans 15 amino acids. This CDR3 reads CASSPQGAGTGELFF. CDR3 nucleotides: TGTGCCAGCAGCCCGCAGGGGGCTGGCACCGGGGAGCTGTTTTTT.

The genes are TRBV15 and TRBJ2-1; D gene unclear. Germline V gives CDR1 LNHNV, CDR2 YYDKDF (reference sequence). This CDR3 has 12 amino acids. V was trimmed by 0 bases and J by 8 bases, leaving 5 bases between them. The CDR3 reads CATSRDRHEQFF. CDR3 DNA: TGTGCCACCAGCAGAGATAGGCATGAGCAGTTCTTC.

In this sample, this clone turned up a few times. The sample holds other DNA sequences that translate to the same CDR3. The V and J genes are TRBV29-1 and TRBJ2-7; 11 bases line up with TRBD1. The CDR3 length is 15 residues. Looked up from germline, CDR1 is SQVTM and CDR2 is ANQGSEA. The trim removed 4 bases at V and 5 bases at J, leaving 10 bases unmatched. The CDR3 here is CSVVRDRGWGHEQYV. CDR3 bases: TGCAGCGTTGTCCGGGACAGGGGGTGGGGGCACGAGCAGTACGTC.

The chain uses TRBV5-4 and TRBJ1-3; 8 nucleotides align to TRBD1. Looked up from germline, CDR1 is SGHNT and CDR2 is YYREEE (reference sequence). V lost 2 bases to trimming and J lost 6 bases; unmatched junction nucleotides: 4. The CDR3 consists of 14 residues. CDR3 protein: CASSLGQGVNTIYF. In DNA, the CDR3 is TGTGCCAGCAGCTTAGGACAGGGAGTAAACACCATATATTTT.

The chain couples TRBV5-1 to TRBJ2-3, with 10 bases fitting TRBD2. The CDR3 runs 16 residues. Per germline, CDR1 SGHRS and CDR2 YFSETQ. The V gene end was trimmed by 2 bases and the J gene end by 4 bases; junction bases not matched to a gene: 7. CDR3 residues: CASSLRLAGESDTQYF. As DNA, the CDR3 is TGCGCCAGCAGCTTAAGGCTAGCGGGAGAGTCAGATACGCAGTATTTT.

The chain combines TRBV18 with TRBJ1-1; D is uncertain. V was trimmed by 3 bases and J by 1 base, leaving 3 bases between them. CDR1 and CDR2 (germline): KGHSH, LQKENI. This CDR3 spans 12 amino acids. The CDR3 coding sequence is TGTGCCAGCTCACCGACGAACACTGAAGCTTTCTTT. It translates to CASSPTNTEAFF.

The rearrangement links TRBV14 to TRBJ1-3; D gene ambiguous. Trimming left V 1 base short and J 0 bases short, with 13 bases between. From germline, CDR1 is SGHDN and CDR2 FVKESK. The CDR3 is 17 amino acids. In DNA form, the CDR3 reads TGTGCCAGCAGCCAAGTTCTCGGCGGAAACTCTGGAAACACCATATATTTT. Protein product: CASSQVLGGNSGNTIYF.

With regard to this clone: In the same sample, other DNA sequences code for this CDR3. CDR3 coding DNA: TGCGCCAGCAGCTTGCGGACAGGGTACGAGCAGTACGTC. It specifies CASSLRTGYEQYV. This rearrangement joins TRBV7-8 to TRBJ2-7, with TRBD1 matching 8 bases. The CDR3 is 13 residues long. In germline, CDR1 is SGHVS, CDR2 FQNEAQ.

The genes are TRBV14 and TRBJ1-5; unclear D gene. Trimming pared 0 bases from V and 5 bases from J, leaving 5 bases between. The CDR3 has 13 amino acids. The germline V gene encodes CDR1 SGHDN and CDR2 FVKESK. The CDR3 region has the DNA TGTGCCAGCAGCCAAGATCCCCATCAGCCCCAGCATTTT. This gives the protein CASSQDPHQPQHF. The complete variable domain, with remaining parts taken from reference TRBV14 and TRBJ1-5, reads EAGVTQFPSHSVIEKGQTVTLRCDPISGHDNLYWYRRVMGKEIKFLLHFVKESKQDESGMPNNRFLAERTGGTYSTLKVQPAELEDSGVYFCASSQDPHQPQHFGDGTRLSIL.

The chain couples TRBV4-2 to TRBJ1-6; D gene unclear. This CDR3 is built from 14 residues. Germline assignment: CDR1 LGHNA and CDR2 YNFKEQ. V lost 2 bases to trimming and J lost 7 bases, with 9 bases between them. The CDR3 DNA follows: TGTGCCAGCAGCCAAACCGGGGAAAATTCACCCCTCCACTTT. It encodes CASSQTGENSPLHF.

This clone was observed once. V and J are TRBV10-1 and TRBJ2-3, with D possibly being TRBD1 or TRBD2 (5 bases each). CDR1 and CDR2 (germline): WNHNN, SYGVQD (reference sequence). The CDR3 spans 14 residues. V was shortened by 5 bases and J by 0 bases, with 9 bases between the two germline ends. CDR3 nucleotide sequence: TGCGCCAGCAGTCGACGGGGCAGCACAGATACGCAGTATTTT. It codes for CASSRRGSTDTQYF.

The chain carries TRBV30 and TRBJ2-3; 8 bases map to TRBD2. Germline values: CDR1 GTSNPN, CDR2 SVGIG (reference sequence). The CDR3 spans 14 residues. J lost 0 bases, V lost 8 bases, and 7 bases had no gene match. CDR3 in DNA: TGTGCCAAAACTAGCGGCACCAGCACAGATACGCAGTATTTT. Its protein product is CAKTSGTSTDTQYF.

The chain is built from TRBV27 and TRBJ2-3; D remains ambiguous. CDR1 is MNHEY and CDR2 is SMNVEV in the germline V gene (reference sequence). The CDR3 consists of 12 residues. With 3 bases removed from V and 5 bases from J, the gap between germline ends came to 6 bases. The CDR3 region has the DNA TGTGCCAGCAGTTTTTTCGGAGATACGCAGTATTTT. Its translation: CASSFFGDTQYF.

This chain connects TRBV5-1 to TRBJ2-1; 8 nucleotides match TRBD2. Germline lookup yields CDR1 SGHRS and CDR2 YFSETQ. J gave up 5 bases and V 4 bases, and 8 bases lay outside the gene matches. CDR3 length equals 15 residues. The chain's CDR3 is CASSRIAGRDNEQFF. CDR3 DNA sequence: TGCGCCAGCAGCAGGATAGCGGGAAGGGACAATGAGCAGTTCTTC.

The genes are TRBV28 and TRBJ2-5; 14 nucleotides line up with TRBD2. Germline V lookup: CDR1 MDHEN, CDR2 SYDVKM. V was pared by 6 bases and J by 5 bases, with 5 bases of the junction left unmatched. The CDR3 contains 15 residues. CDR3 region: CASRGTSGSLETQYF. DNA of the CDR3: TGTGCCAGCAGGGGGACTAGCGGGAGCCTGGAGACCCAGTACTTC.

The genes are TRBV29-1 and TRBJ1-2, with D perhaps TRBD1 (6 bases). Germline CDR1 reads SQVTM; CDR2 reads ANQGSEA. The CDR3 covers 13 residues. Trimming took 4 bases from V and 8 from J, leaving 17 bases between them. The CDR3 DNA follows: TGCAGCGTTGTCGAGCCGGGGGGCCGCGGCTACACCTTC. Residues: CSVVEPGGRGYTF.

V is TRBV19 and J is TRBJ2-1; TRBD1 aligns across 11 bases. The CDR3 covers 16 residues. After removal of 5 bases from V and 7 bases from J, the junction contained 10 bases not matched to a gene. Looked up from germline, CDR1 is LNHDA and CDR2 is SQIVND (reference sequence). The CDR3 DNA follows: TGTGCCAGTAGTTACCGGACAGGGGGCTTATCGAATGAGCAGTTCTTC. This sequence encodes CASSYRTGGLSNEQFF.

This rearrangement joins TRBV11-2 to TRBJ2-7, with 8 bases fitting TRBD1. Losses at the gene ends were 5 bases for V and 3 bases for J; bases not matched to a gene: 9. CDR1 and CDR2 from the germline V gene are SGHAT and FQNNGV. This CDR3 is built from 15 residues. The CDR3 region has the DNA TGTGCCAGCAGCCGGACACCCGGGACAGGCTACGAGCAGTACGTC. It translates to CASSRTPGTGYEQYV.

Here the CDR3 reads CASSVGGSYGYTF. The CDR3, as DNA: TGTGCCAGCTCTGTCGGTGGTAGCTATGGCTACACCTTC. The V call is TRBV18, the J call TRBJ1-2; D remains ambiguous. Trimming took 6 bases from V and 4 from J, leaving 12 bases between them. This CDR3 has 13 residues. CDR1 and CDR2 (germline): KGHSH, LQKENI. Full variable domain (rest looked up from reference TRBV18 and TRBJ1-2): NAGVMQNPRHLVRRRGQEARLRCSPMKGHSHVYWYRQLPEEGLKFMVYLQKENIIDESGMPKERFSAEFPKEGPSILRIQQVVRGDSAAYFCASSVGGSYGYTFGSGTRLTVV.

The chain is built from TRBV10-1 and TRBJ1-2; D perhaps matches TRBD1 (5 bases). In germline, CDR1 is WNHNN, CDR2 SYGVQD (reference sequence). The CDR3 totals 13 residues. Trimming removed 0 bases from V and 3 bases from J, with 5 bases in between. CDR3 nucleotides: TGCGCCAGCAGTGAGTCGACAGACTATGGCTACACCTTC. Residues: CASSESTDYGYTF.

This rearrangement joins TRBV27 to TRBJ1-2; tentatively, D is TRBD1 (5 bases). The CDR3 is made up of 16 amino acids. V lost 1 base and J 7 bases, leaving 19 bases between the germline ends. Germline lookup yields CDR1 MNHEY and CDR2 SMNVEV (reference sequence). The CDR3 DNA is TGTGCCAGCAGTTTATACTCTAGGGCAGGGTCTCTTGGCTACACCTTC. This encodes CASSLYSRAGSLGYTF.

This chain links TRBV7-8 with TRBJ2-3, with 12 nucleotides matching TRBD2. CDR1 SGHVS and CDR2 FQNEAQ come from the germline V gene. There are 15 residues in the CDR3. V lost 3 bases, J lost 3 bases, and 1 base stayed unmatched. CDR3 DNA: TGTGCCAGCAGCTTGACTAGCGGGAGTACAGATACGCAGTATTTT. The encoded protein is CASSLTSGSTDTQYF.

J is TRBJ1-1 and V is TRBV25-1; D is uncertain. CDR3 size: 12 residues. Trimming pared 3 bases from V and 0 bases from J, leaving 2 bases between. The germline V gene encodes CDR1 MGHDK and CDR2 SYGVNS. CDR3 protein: CASSDLNTEAFF. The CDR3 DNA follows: TGTGCCAGCAGTGATCTGAACACTGAAGCTTTCTTT.

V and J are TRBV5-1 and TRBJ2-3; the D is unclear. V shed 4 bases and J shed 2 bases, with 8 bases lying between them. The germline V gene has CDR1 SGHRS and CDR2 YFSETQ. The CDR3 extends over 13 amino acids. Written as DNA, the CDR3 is TGCGCCAGCAGCCCAGAGGCCACAGATACGCAGTATTTT. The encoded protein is CASSPEATDTQYF.

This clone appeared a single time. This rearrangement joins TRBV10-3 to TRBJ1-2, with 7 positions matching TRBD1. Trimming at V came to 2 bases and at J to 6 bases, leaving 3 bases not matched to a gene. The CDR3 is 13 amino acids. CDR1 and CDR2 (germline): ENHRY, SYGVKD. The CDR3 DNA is TGTGCCATCAGTGAGCTGGGACAGCATGGCTACACCTTC. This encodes CAISELGQHGYTF.

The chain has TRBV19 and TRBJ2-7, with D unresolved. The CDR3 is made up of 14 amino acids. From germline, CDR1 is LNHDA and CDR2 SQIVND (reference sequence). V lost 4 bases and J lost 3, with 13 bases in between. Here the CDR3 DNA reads TGTGCCAGTAGTAGTACAAGAGAATACTACGAGCAGTACTTC. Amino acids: CASSSTREYYEQYF.